This T cell receptor beta chain was recorded in a study of OX40 agonist ivuxolimab in advanced cancers. Across the whole study: Anti-PD-1, anti-PD-L1 or anti-CTLA-4 therapy given earlier was allowed, and 40% had some.

The CDR3 totals 12 residues. CDR1 is KGHSH, CDR2 LQKENI, per germline. V lost 4 bases and J lost 2, with 6 bases in between. Using immunoSEQ multiplex PCR, the repertoire was profiled, and TCRdb retains in-frame clones only, with some absent. The top ten clones hold under 0.35% of a sample with just under 95,000 clones, roughly 87% of them seen once. The TCR originated in an adult with an advanced solid tumor such as melanoma, head and neck, liver or kidney cancer. This chain links TRBV18 with TRBJ2-7; D gene uncertain. Sequencing used CD4+ or CD8+ T cells sorted from blood, obtained in a trial of the OX40 agonist ivuxolimab. The CDR3 is CASSLLAYEQYF. CDR3 bases: TGTGCCAGCTCACTTCTTGCCTACGAGCAGTACTTC.